This T cell receptor beta chain emerged from a study of T cells in Graves' hyperthyroidism and ophthalmopathy. TCR beta CDR3 region amplification was performed from RNA transcripts. With the HTBI primer set, the TCR CDR3 went through a first round of RT-PCR. Using its own MiXCR run on the multiplex PCR reads, TCRdb lists one record per CDR3 protein. This sample has about 420,000 distinct CDR3 sequences, with roughly 13% found just once. This clonotype has ten or more counts. The sample comprised blood. The sequence came from a woman aged 18 to 35 with Graves' hyperthyroidism.

The CDR3 DNA is TGTGCCAGCAGTTCAGGACCAAACGCTGAAGCTTTCTTT. Translated: CASSSGPNAEAFF. V usage is TRBV6-1 and J usage is TRBJ1-1; unclear D gene. Germline V CDR1 and CDR2: MNHNS, SASEGT. CDR3 length: 13 residues. V lost 5 bases, J lost 6 bases, and 13 bases lay in between.